This T cell receptor (beta chain) was recovered during a study of T cell changes during pregnancy in multiple sclerosis. Clones were sequenced by immunoSEQ multiplex PCR, and TCRdb holds only the in-frame ones, with some missing. The sample shows tens of thousands of clones, roughly 90% of them seen only once. The CDR3 is 14 residues long. The V and J ends lost 5 bases and 5 bases, in that order; junction bases with no gene match: 5. Germline V gene sequence: CDR1 SSHAT, CDR2 FNYEAQ (reference sequence). The TCR sequence derives from a female donor with multiple sclerosis, enrolled in a pregnancy study. Source: peripheral blood, taken in the first trimester of pregnancy. V usage is TRBV7-7 and J usage is TRBJ2-7, with 11 bases identical to TRBD1. The CDR3 nucleotides are TGTGCCAGCAGCGCAGGGACAGGGGGTAACGAGCAGTACTTC. Its translation is CASSAGTGGNEQYF. Full variable domain (remainder filled in from reference TRBV7-7 and TRBJ2-7): GAGVSQSPRYKVTKRGQDVTLRCDPISSHATLYWYQQALGQGPEFLTYFNYEAQPDKSGLPSDRFSAERPEGSISTLTIQRTEQRDSAMYRCASSAGTGGNEQYFGPGTRLTVT.